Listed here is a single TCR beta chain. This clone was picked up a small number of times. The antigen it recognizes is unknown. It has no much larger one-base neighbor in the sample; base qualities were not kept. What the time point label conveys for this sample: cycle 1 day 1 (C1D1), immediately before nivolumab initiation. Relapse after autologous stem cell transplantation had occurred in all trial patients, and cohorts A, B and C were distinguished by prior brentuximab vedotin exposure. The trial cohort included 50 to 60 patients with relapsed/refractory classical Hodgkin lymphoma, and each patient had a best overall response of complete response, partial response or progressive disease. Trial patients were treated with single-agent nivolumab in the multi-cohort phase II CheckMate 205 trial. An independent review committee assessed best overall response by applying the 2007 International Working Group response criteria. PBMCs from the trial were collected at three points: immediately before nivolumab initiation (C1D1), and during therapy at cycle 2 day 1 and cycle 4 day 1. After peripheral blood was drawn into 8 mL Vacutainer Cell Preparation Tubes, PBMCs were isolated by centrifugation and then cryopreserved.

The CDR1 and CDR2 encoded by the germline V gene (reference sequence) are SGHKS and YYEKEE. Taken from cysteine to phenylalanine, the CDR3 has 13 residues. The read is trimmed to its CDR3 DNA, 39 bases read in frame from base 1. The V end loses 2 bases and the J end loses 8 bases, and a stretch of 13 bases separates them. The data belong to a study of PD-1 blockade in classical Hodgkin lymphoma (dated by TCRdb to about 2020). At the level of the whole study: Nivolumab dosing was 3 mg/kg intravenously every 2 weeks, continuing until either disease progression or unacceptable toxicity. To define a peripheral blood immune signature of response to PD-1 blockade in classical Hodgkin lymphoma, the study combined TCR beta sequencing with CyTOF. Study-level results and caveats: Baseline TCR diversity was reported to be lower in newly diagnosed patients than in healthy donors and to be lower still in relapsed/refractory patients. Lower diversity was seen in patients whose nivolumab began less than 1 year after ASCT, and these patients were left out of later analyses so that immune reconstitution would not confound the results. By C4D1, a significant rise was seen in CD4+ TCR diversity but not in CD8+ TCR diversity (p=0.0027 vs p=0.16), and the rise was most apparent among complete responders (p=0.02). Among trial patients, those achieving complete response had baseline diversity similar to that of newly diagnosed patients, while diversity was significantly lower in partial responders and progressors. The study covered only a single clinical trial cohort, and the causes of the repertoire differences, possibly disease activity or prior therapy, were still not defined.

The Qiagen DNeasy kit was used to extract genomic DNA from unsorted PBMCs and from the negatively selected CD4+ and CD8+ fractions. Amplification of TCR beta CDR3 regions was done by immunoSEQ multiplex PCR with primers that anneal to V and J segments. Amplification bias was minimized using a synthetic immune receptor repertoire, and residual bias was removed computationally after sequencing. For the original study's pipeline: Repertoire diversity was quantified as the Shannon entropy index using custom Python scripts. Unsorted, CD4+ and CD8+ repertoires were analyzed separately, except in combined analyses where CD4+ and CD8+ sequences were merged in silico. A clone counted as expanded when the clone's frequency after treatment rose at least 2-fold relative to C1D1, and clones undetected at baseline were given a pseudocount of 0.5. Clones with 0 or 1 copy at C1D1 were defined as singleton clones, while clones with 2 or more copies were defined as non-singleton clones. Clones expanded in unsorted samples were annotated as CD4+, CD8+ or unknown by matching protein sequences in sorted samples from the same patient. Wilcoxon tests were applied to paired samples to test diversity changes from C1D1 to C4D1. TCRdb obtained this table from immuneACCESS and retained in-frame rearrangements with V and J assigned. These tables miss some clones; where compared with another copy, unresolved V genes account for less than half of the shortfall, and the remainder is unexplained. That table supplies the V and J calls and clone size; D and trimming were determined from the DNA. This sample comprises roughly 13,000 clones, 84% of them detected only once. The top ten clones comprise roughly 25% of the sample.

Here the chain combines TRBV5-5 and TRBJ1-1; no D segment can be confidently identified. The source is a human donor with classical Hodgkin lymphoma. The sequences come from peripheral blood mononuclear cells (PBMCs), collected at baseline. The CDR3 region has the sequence CASSFSYATEAFF. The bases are TGTGCCAGCAGCTTTTCGTATGCGACGGAAGCTTTCTTT.